The T cell receptor (beta chain) described here comes from a study of T cells in localized non-small cell lung cancer. The CDR3 is 14 amino acids. In germline, CDR1 is WSHSY, CDR2 SAAADI. The V end was cut by 3 bases, the J end by 7 bases, with 13 bases between. Measured with immunoSEQ multiplex PCR; TCRdb has only the in-frame clones, and not every one. The sample lists about 2,200 clones; 35% to 40% were seen once. The clonotype was recovered from a female donor over 55 with stage I lung adenocarcinoma. J is TRBJ1-5 and V is TRBV10-2; no definite D call. Sequencing was performed on lung tumor tissue, taken before any cancer treatment. The CDR3 coding sequence is TGCGCCAGCAGTGATGGATGGGAAGGGCAGCCCCAGCATTTT. Protein product: CASSDGWEGQPQHF.